This TCR beta chain was retrieved from a study of technical replicates of blood from several donors. Generated by immunoSEQ multiplex PCR, the TCRdb table keeps only in-frame clones and is missing some. The data show about 56,000 clones, 90% to 95% seen once. The CDR3 length is 11 residues. V lost 7 bases and J 5 bases, leaving 9 bases between the germline ends. CDR1 is SQVTM, CDR2 ANQGSEA, per germline. The V gene is TRBV29-1, the J gene TRBJ2-1; D ambiguous. Sequenced: PBMCs. This clonotype was sampled from a human donor in good health. Some clones in this sample may be carry-over from other donors' samples. This chain's CDR3 is CSGAQNNEQFF. CDR3 sequence (DNA): TGCAGCGGGGCTCAAAACAATGAGCAGTTCTTC.